Below are 24 T cell receptor beta chains sequenced from a single sample in a study of type 1 and type 2 diabetes patients. Genomic DNA was the PCR template. Amplification of the beta chain CDR3 used 30 forward and 13 reverse multiplex primers. TCRdb redid the calling of the multiplex PCR reads with MiXCR, one entry per CDR3 protein. Among 280,000 or so distinct CDR3 sequences listed, roughly 44% were seen once. Source material: peripheral blood mononuclear cells (PBMCs). Receptor source: a young man with type 2 diabetes.

This clonotype has more than one count but fewer than ten. The chain is built from TRBV10-3 and TRBJ2-7; D tentatively reads TRBD1 or TRBD2 (5 bases each). CDR3 size: 14 residues. Germline-derived CDR1 and CDR2 are ENHRY and SYGVKD. Trimming cost V 10 bases and J 0 bases, with 16 bases left between them. The CDR3 sequence is CATGANLISYEQYF. The CDR3 nucleotides read TGTGCCACCGGGGCAAACTTGATCTCCTACGAGCAGTACTTC.

This clonotype was recorded many times. The rearrangement uses TRBV20-1 and TRBJ1-2, with D possibly TRBD1 on 6 matching bases. V was trimmed by 0 bases and J by 13 bases, leaving 18 bases between them. Germline V CDR1 and CDR2: DFQATT, SNEGSKA (reference sequence). This CDR3 has 13 amino acids. The CDR3: CSARDPSKRGPTF. The CDR3 nucleotides read TGCAGTGCTAGAGATCCGTCTAAACGGGGGCCCACCTTC.

V usage is TRBV2 and J usage is TRBJ2-3; 7 nucleotides align to TRBD2. The CDR3 runs to 19 residues. V shed 7 bases and J 0 bases; nucleotides not matched to a gene: 19. Germline V gives CDR1 SNHLY, CDR2 FYNNEI. Written as DNA, the CDR3 is TGTGCCAGCAATTGGAGCCCCAGCGGGGACCATACTAGCACAGATACGCAGTATTTT. It translates to CASNWSPSGDHTSTDTQYF.

The rearrangement uses TRBV6-5 and TRBJ2-7; D gene uncertain. The CDR3 consists of 14 residues. V was shortened by 3 bases and J by 5 bases, with 14 bases between the two germline ends. CDR1 is MNHEY and CDR2 is SVGAGI in the germline V gene. The CDR3 sequence: CASSYSGDGDEQYF. The CDR3 DNA reads as TGTGCCAGCAGTTATTCCGGTGATGGCGACGAGCAGTACTTC.

This clonotype was counted between two and nine times. The CDR3 loop is CASSLIGQAPTFYGYTF. CDR3 sequence (DNA): TGTGCCAGCAGCTTGATAGGGCAGGCCCCCACATTCTATGGCTACACCTTC. V gene TRBV7-2 combines with J gene TRBJ1-2; D remains ambiguous. The germline V and J ends were trimmed by 3 bases and 4 bases, with 21 bases remaining between them. This CDR3 region has 17 residues. Germline V CDR1 and CDR2: SGHTA, FQGNSA.

The chain links TRBV19 to TRBJ1-4; D possibly corresponds to TRBD1 (6 bases). Looked up from germline, CDR1 is LNHDA and CDR2 is SQIVND (reference sequence). The CDR3 length is 14 residues. V lost 10 bases and J lost 13, with 25 bases in between. As DNA, the CDR3 is TGTGCCACGGCGGGCGGGGGCACTAATGGAAGACTGTTTTTT. This encodes CATAGGGTNGRLFF.

This rearrangement joins TRBV6-1 to TRBJ1-5; TRBD1 might be the D (5 bases). Germline-derived CDR1 and CDR2 are MNHNS and SASEGT. The length of the CDR3 is 15 residues. Trimming stripped 5 bases from V and 5 bases from J, with 16 bases between. This chain's CDR3 is CASSSRDGADQPQHF. Here the CDR3 DNA reads TGTGCCAGCAGTAGCCGGGACGGAGCAGATCAGCCCCAGCATTTT.

This clonotype has a handful of counts. The chain recombines TRBV12-3 or TRBV12-4 with TRBJ2-5; either TRBD1 or TRBD2 may supply D (5 bases each). V gave up 3 bases and J gave up 4 bases, with 15 bases separating them. CDR3 size: 15 residues. The CDR3 spells CASSFRQGPGETQYF. The CDR3 DNA is TGTGCCAGCAGTTTCCGTCAGGGACCGGGAGAGACCCAGTACTTC.

The V and J genes are TRBV28 and TRBJ1-5; D is unresolved. The V end lost 6 bases, the J end lost 11 bases, and 17 bases lay between the germline ends. CDR3 length equals 13 residues. Germline V lookup: CDR1 MDHEN, CDR2 SYDVKM. In DNA form, the CDR3 reads TGTGCCAGCAGGCCCCTCGGGCCTGCCGCCCAGCATTTT. It codes for CASRPLGPAAQHF.

This chain links TRBV20-1 with TRBJ2-7; 10 bases match TRBD1. Trimming removed 3 bases from V and 3 bases from J; junction bases left unmatched: 8. The CDR3 contains 15 residues. Germline lookup yields CDR1 DFQATT and CDR2 SNEGSKA (reference sequence). CDR3 region: CSASKGDRGFYEQYF. The CDR3, as DNA: TGCAGTGCTAGTAAGGGGGACAGGGGCTTCTACGAGCAGTACTTC.

CDR3 region: CASSRVQGNQAFF. In DNA, the CDR3 is TGTGCCAGTAGTAGGGTACAGGGAAATCAAGCTTTCTTT. This chain links TRBV7-3 with TRBJ1-1; a weak D match, TRBD1 (6 bases). This CDR3 has 13 amino acids. V lost 9 bases, J lost 9 bases, and 20 bases lay in between. Germline CDR1 and CDR2: SGHTA and FQGTGA.

This clonotype turned up a few times. The rearrangement uses TRBV12-3 or TRBV12-4 and TRBJ1-5, with 10 bases lining up with TRBD1. The CDR3 spans 15 residues. V shed 1 base and J 9 bases; nucleotides not matched to a gene: 6. CDR3 in amino acids: CASSLVGQGNGPQHF. The CDR3 nucleotides are TGTGCCAGCAGTTTAGTGGGACAGGGGAATGGGCCCCAGCATTTT.

This clonotype was found a few times. The J gene is TRBJ2-7, the V gene TRBV20-1; the match to TRBD2 covers 7 bases. The CDR3 consists of 15 residues. Germline CDR1 DFQATT, CDR2 SNEGSKA (reference sequence). Unmatched junction bases numbered 6, after V lost 0 bases and J lost 1 base. In nucleotides, the CDR3 is TGCAGTGCTAGAGATCAGGGACTACCATCCTACGAGCAGTACTTC. It translates to CSARDQGLPSYEQYF.

To note about this clonotype: The CDR3 carries no conserved terminal phenylalanine or tryptophan, so it likely arises from a read error. This rearrangement joins TRBV7-3 to TRBJ2-5; 12 nucleotides agree with TRBD2. In germline, CDR1 is SGHTA, CDR2 FQGTGA. Trimming at V came to 8 bases and at J to 4 bases, leaving 8 bases not matched to a gene. CDR3 size: 15 residues. CDR3 sequence (DNA): TGTGCCAGCGGCTCTAGCGGGGGGGCAGGAGAGACCCAGTACCTC. It codes for CASGSSGGAGETQYL.

This clonotype was recorded once. The V call is TRBV15, the J call TRBJ2-1; tentatively, D is TRBD1 or TRBD2 (6 bases each). Germline-derived CDR1 and CDR2 are LNHNV and YYDKDF (reference sequence). V lost 4 bases to trimming and J lost 0 bases, with 10 bases between them. This CDR3 contains 15 residues. CDR3 amino acids: CATSIRGGSYNEQFF. CDR3 nucleotides: TGTGCCACCAGCATCAGGGGAGGCTCCTACAATGAGCAGTTCTTC.

The gene calls are TRBV6-1 and TRBJ1-1; D is uncertain. This CDR3 spans 15 amino acids. Trimming left V 4 bases short and J 3 bases short, with 15 bases between. Germline lookup yields CDR1 MNHNS and CDR2 SASEGT. CDR3 sequence: CASSAQRAGHTEAFF. DNA for the CDR3: TGTGCCAGCAGTGCACAACGGGCAGGCCACACTGAAGCTTTCTTT.

The chain employs TRBV12-3 or TRBV12-4 and TRBJ2-3; 9 bases fit TRBD1. CDR3 size: 15 residues. V lost 6 bases, J lost 6 bases, and 10 bases stayed unmatched. CDR3 bases: TGTGCCAGCAGAACCTCCGGGACAGGGACGGATACGCAGTATTTT. This gives the protein CASRTSGTGTDTQYF.

This chain connects TRBV20-1 to TRBJ1-1; no clear D gene. Trimming took off 2 bases at V and 1 base at J, with 8 bases between the two ends. The CDR3 covers 13 residues. The germline V gene has CDR1 DFQATT and CDR2 SNEGSKA (reference sequence). Here the CDR3 reads CSARSTQNTEAFF. The CDR3 DNA sequence: TGCAGTGCTAGAAGCACACAGAACACTGAAGCTTTCTTT.

V is TRBV28 and J is TRBJ2-5; 9 bases are a match to TRBD1. There are 14 residues in the CDR3. Germline CDR1 reads MDHEN; CDR2 reads SYDVKM. Germline trimming cut 8 bases from V and 3 bases from J; bases unmatched to any gene: 7. CDR3 amino acids: CASGWDRVKETQYF. CDR3 nucleotide sequence: TGTGCCAGCGGATGGGACAGGGTGAAAGAGACCCAGTACTTC.

This clonotype was seen once. Given a much more abundant clone one base away, this may be a read error. The gene calls are TRBV15 and TRBJ2-7; D is undetermined. This CDR3 region has 13 residues. Per germline, CDR1 LNHNV and CDR2 YYDKDF (reference sequence). V dropped 0 bases and J dropped 7 bases, with 10 bases sitting between them. The CDR3 protein is CATSRDGDLEQYF. DNA of the CDR3: TGTGCCACCAGCAGAGATGGCGACTTGGAGCAGTACTTC.

The genes are TRBV4-2 and TRBJ2-7, with D possibly matching TRBD1 (6 bases). The J call is uncertain, as TRBJ2-5 better fits the DNA end. CDR1 and CDR2 from the germline V gene are LGHNA and YNFKEQ. The CDR3 is 15 residues long. The CDR3 sequence: CASSRGQGGEETQYF. In nucleotides, the CDR3 is TGTGCCAGCAGCCGGGGGCAAGGGGGAGAAGAGACCCAGTACTTC.

The chain joins TRBV6-6 to TRBJ2-2; TRBD2 might be the D (6 bases). Germline V CDR1 and CDR2: MNHNY, SVGAGI (reference sequence). Trimming removed 1 base from V and 6 bases from J, with 12 bases in between. The CDR3 extends over 15 amino acids. CDR3 sequence (DNA): TGTGCCAGCAGTTACTTGCGGGGTGACGCCGGGGAGCTGTTTTTT. This gives the protein CASSYLRGDAGELFF.

The chain uses TRBV9 and TRBJ2-5; 10 bases map to TRBD2. This CDR3 is built from 17 residues. Germline assignment: CDR1 SGDLS and CDR2 YYNGEE. The junction had 10 bases not matched to a gene; V was cut back by 0 bases and J by 5 bases. The CDR3 is CASSVDDLLAGDETQYF. CDR3 DNA sequence: TGTGCCAGCAGCGTAGATGATCTCCTAGCGGGAGACGAGACCCAGTACTTC. The variable domain in full, with the rest retrieved from reference TRBV9 and TRBJ2-5, is DSGVTQTPKHLITATGQRVTLRCSPRSGDLSVYWYQQSLDQGLQFLIQYYNGEERAKGNILERFSAQQFPDLHSELNLSSLELGDSALYFCASSVDDLLAGDETQYFGPGTRLLVL.

In its sample, this clonotype was seen many times. The rearrangement joins TRBV28 to TRBJ1-1; unclear D gene. Trimming stripped 4 bases from V and 2 bases from J, with 2 bases between. The CDR3 is made up of 11 amino acids. The germline CDR1 and CDR2 sequences are MDHEN and SYDVKM. CDR3 nucleotide sequence: TGTGCCAGCAGTTCCAACACTGAAGCTTTCTTT. This sequence encodes CASSSNTEAFF.